The present entry profiles one TCR beta chain with its context. TCRdb's table, derived via immunoSEQ multiplex PCR, lists solely in-frame clones and lacks some. The table has roughly 250,000 clones, 82% seen once. The sample originates from a study of blood T cell repertoires in COVID-19. Germline values: CDR1 LNHDA, CDR2 SQIVND (reference sequence). This CDR3 is 15 amino acids long. Trimming shortened V by 2 bases and J by 0 bases, and 11 bases separated the two germline ends. The chain joins TRBV19 to TRBJ2-7, with D possibly matching TRBD1 (5 bases). The clonotype originates from a woman of 80 years or more with active or convalescent COVID-19. The sequencing input was peripheral blood. The chain's CDR3 is CASSIPGQDSYEQYF. CDR3 coding DNA: TGTGCCAGTAGTATACCAGGGCAGGACTCCTACGAGCAGTACTTC.